This passage covers 28 T cell receptor beta chains from one sample sequenced in a study of T cell responses to AZD1222 COVID-19 vaccine. Generated by immunoSEQ multiplex PCR, the TCRdb table keeps only in-frame clones and is missing some. The table includes 160,000 or so clones, around 85% detected once. The sequenced sample was peripheral blood, obtained after recovery from COVID-19. All receptors derive from an adult who had recovered from COVID-19.

The rearrangement uses TRBV5-4 and TRBJ2-2, with 11 bases that match TRBD2. V was clipped by 2 bases and J by 0 bases; unmatched bases: 3. Germline CDR1 SGHNT, CDR2 YYREEE (reference sequence). The CDR3 has 17 residues. This CDR3 is CASSFGTSGANTGELFF. DNA of the CDR3: TGTGCCAGCAGCTTTGGGACTAGCGGTGCGAACACCGGGGAGCTGTTTTTT.

The genes are TRBV7-8 and TRBJ1-2; maybe TRBD1 (5 bases). CDR3 size: 15 residues. With 5 bases removed from V and 4 bases from J, the gap between germline ends came to 17 bases. Germline V lookup: CDR1 SGHVS, CDR2 FQNEAQ. CDR3 region: CASSRDPGRPYGYTF. The CDR3, as DNA: TGTGCCAGCAGCCGAGACCCGGGACGGCCCTATGGCTACACCTTC.

The chain is built from TRBV2 and TRBJ1-2, with a tentative D call TRBD1 (5 bases). The CDR3 is made up of 15 amino acids. The germline CDR1 and CDR2 sequences are SNHLY and FYNNEI. V dropped 6 bases and J dropped 4 bases, with 18 bases sitting between them. CDR3 residues: CASSGTGPYLYGYTF. For the CDR3, the DNA is TGTGCCAGCAGCGGGACTGGACCTTATCTCTATGGCTACACCTTC.

This chain joins TRBV9 and TRBJ2-7, with a weak D call TRBD1 (6 bases). In germline, CDR1 is SGDLS, CDR2 YYNGEE. This CDR3 is 16 amino acids long. V lost 0 bases to trimming and J lost 7 bases, with 20 bases between them. The CDR3 DNA follows: TGTGCCAGCAGCGTAGGTCCGGGACAACTAGGAGCAGAGCAGTACTTC. Protein sequence: CASSVGPGQLGAEQYF.

The chain combines TRBV11-2 with TRBJ2-3, with 9 bases identical to TRBD1. CDR1 is SGHAT, CDR2 FQNNGV, per germline. With 3 bases clipped from V and 8 bases from J, the junction kept 9 bases outside the gene matches. This CDR3 has 15 residues. CDR3 sequence (DNA): TGTGCCAGCAGCTTTCCGGGACAGGGTCTTAGTACGCAGTATTTT. Protein sequence: CASSFPGQGLSTQYF.

This clone has just one count. The chain has TRBV7-3 and TRBJ2-7; unclear D gene. In germline, CDR1 is SGHTA, CDR2 FQGTGA. Trimming shortened V by 4 bases and J by 6 bases, and 7 bases separated the two germline ends. This CDR3 is built from 11 residues. For the CDR3, the DNA is TGTGCCAGCAGCTCCTTCGGCGAGCAGTACTTC. Translated, it gives CASSSFGEQYF.

J is TRBJ1-1 and V is TRBV18, with D hard to call. Germline-derived CDR1 and CDR2 are KGHSH and LQKENI. There are 17 residues in the CDR3. V lost 2 bases to trimming and J lost 5 bases, with 21 bases between them. The CDR3 DNA reads as TGTGCCAGCTCACCAACCTCCCTGGGCAGTTCAAAGACTGAAGCTTTCTTT. This codes for CASSPTSLGSSKTEAFF. Using reference TRBV18 and TRBJ1-1 for the parts outside the CDR3, the full variable domain is NAGVMQNPRHLVRRRGQEARLRCSPMKGHSHVYWYRQLPEEGLKFMVYLQKENIIDESGMPKERFSAEFPKEGPSILRIQQVVRGDSAAYFCASSPTSLGSSKTEAFFGQGTRLTVV.

This chain connects TRBV4-3 to TRBJ2-3; 12 bases fit TRBD2. Germline CDR1 and CDR2: LGHNA and YSLEER. The CDR3 has 15 amino acids. V shed 3 bases and J 3 bases; nucleotides not matched to a gene: 1. CDR3 DNA sequence: TGCGCCAGCAGCCACGGACTAGCGGGGACAGATACGCAGTATTTT. Its translation is CASSHGLAGTDTQYF.

The rearrangement uses TRBV6-5 and TRBJ1-2; D unclear. This CDR3 has 13 amino acids. V gave up 5 bases and J gave up 4 bases, with 11 bases separating them. In germline, CDR1 is MNHEY, CDR2 SVGAGI. CDR3 in amino acids: CASSPSEVYGYTF. CDR3 nucleotide sequence: TGTGCCAGCAGTCCCTCAGAAGTCTATGGCTACACCTTC.

The chain joins TRBV11-2 to TRBJ2-7, with 7 bases that match TRBD2. The germline V gene has CDR1 SGHAT and CDR2 FQNNGV. With 1 base clipped from V and 7 bases from J, the junction kept 19 bases outside the gene matches. CDR3 length: 18 amino acids. The CDR3 region is CASSLGESGLPFSGEQYF. The CDR3 nucleotides are TGTGCCAGCAGCTTAGGAGAATCGGGACTACCTTTTTCGGGGGAGCAGTACTTC. Complete variable domain (other parts from reference TRBV11-2 and TRBJ2-7): EAGVAQSPRYKIIEKRQSVAFWCNPISGHATLYWYQQILGQGPKLLIQFQNNGVVDDSQLPKDRFSAERLKGVDSTLKIQPAKLEDSAVYLCASSLGESGLPFSGEQYFGPGTRLTVT.

This clone was seen only once. This chain uses TRBV12-1 with TRBJ2-1; the table's D call of TRBD2 was not tested on the DNA. TRBV12-1 constitutes a pseudogene. The CDR3 runs to 21 residues. In nucleotides, the CDR3 is TGTGCCAGCAGCTTCTTGCGGCCGGGACTAGCGGGAGGGAGCTCCTACAATGAGCAGTTCTTC. Residues: CASSFLRPGLAGGSSYNEQFF.

In its sample, this clone was seen once. The chain carries TRBV29-1 and TRBJ2-5; no reliable D call. Looked up from germline, CDR1 is SQVTM and CDR2 is ANQGSEA. This CDR3 is 13 amino acids long. As DNA, the CDR3 is TGCAGTACCCTTTCGGGCCTCCAAGAGACCCAGTACTTC. Its translation is CSTLSGLQETQYF.

The V and J genes are TRBV7-6 and TRBJ1-3, with 8 bases lining up with TRBD1. The CDR3 is 15 amino acids. The J segment lost 5 bases and the V segment lost 3 bases, leaving 6 bases of the junction unmatched. Germline V gives CDR1 SGHVS, CDR2 FNYEAQ. The DNA of the CDR3 is TGTGCCAGCAGCTTCGGGACAGGAGGAAGAAACACCATATATTTT. Residues: CASSFGTGGRNTIYF.

The CDR3 coding sequence is TGTGCCAGCAATACGGACAGGGTTGTGAATGAGCAGTTCTTC. This encodes CASNTDRVVNEQFF. The chain combines TRBV6-5 with TRBJ2-1; 8 nucleotides match TRBD1. The CDR3 runs 14 residues. The J segment lost 7 bases and the V segment lost 7 bases, leaving 9 bases of the junction unmatched. Per germline, CDR1 MNHEY and CDR2 SVGAGI.

V usage is TRBV28 and J usage is TRBJ1-2; D perhaps matches TRBD1 (6 bases). V lost 2 bases and J 0 bases, leaving 25 bases between the germline ends. The CDR3 runs to 20 residues. From germline, CDR1 is MDHEN and CDR2 SYDVKM. CDR3 loop: CASSLPGGRPGEVPNYGYTF. In DNA form, the CDR3 reads TGTGCCAGCAGTTTACCCGGGGGTCGGCCAGGGGAGGTTCCTAACTATGGCTACACCTTC.

The V gene is TRBV18, the J gene TRBJ2-7; D is possibly TRBD2 (6 bases). This CDR3 contains 16 residues. Germline V gene lookup returns CDR1 KGHSH and CDR2 LQKENI. The V end was cut by 2 bases, the J end by 2 bases, with 16 bases between. As DNA, the CDR3 is TGTGCCAGCTCACCATCGGAAGGGACTTATACCTACGAGCAGTACTTC. Residues: CASSPSEGTYTYEQYF. Drawing the rest from reference TRBV18 and TRBJ2-7, the complete variable domain is NAGVMQNPRHLVRRRGQEARLRCSPMKGHSHVYWYRQLPEEGLKFMVYLQKENIIDESGMPKERFSAEFPKEGPSILRIQQVVRGDSAAYFCASSPSEGTYTYEQYFGPGTRLTVT.

The V gene is TRBV5-4, the J gene TRBJ1-2; no reliable D call. Germline lookup yields CDR1 SGHNT and CDR2 YYREEE (reference sequence). The CDR3 totals 13 residues. Trimming removed 0 bases from V and 1 base from J, with 4 bases in between. CDR3 loop: CASSLDGNYGYTF. CDR3 nucleotide sequence: TGTGCCAGCAGCTTGGACGGTAACTATGGCTACACCTTC.

The CDR3 is CASSRGQLLTNEKLFF. The CDR3 DNA reads as TGTGCCAGCAGCCGCGGACAGCTCTTAACTAATGAAAAACTGTTTTTT. V gene TRBV28 combines with J gene TRBJ1-4; a weak D match, TRBD1 (6 bases). The CDR3 consists of 16 residues. Germline V gene data show CDR1 as MDHEN and CDR2 as SYDVKM. Trimming cost V 6 bases and J 1 base, with 15 bases left between them.

The gene calls are TRBV7-9 and TRBJ1-5, with 7 bases that match TRBD1. The trim removed 7 bases at V and 6 bases at J, leaving 3 bases unmatched. Germline V lookup: CDR1 SEHNR, CDR2 FQNEAQ (reference sequence). The CDR3 contains 12 residues. This chain's CDR3 is CASTRGGQPQHF. The CDR3 bases are TGTGCCAGCACCAGGGGGGGTCAGCCCCAGCATTTT.

This chain links TRBV10-3 with TRBJ1-2; maybe TRBD1 (6 bases). V lost 0 bases, J lost 6 bases, and 14 bases lay in between. The length of the CDR3 is 15 residues. Per germline, CDR1 ENHRY and CDR2 SYGVKD. The CDR3 is CAISESTGLVNGYTF. The CDR3 DNA reads TGTGCCATCAGTGAGTCAACAGGGCTTGTCAATGGCTACACCTTC.

The V call is TRBV28, the J call TRBJ2-1, with D perhaps matching TRBD2 (6 bases). Deletions cut 6 bases from V and 5 bases from J, with 14 bases between. The CDR3 is 14 amino acids. Germline V gives CDR1 MDHEN, CDR2 SYDVKM. The DNA for the CDR3 is TGTGCCAGCAGATCTGGGGGGTCGGACAATGAGCAGTTCTTC. This translates into CASRSGGSDNEQFF.

This chain links TRBV15 with TRBJ1-2; 7 nucleotides line up with TRBD1. V shed 3 bases and J 4 bases; nucleotides not matched to a gene: 8. The CDR3 length is 15 residues. The V gene's germline CDR1 is LNHNV and CDR2 YYDKDF (reference sequence). The CDR3 loop reads CATSRDRSPRYGYTF. The CDR3 DNA is TGTGCCACCAGCAGGGACAGGTCCCCCCGCTATGGCTACACCTTC.

The V gene is TRBV7-2, the J gene TRBJ1-6; a possible D gene is TRBD1 (5 bases). The CDR3 extends over 14 amino acids. Trimming left V 5 bases short and J 9 bases short, with 14 bases between. Looked up from germline, CDR1 is SGHTA and CDR2 is FQGNSA. CDR3 DNA: TGTGCCAGCAGCCCCGGGACCAAGGGTTCACCCCTCCACTTT. Translated, it gives CASSPGTKGSPLHF.

CDR3 nucleotide sequence: TGTGCCAGCAGTCCCGGGACAGGGGCCCACGAGCAGTACTTC. Its translation is CASSPGTGAHEQYF. The chain employs TRBV6-2 or TRBV6-3 and TRBJ2-7, with TRBD1 identical over 10 bases. The CDR3 sequence is 14 residues long. After removal of 5 bases from V and 5 bases from J, the junction contained 6 bases not matched to a gene. Germline V gene lookup returns CDR1 MNHEY and CDR2 SVGEGT.

The gene calls are TRBV27 and TRBJ1-2; the D gene is possibly TRBD1 (5 bases). The germline V gene encodes CDR1 MNHEY and CDR2 SMNVEV (reference sequence). This CDR3 has 16 amino acids. The V gene lost 5 bases and the J gene lost 2 bases, with 18 bases spanning the gap. CDR3 residues: CASSPIGQGRNYGYTF. CDR3 DNA sequence: TGTGCCAGCAGTCCAATAGGTCAGGGTAGAAACTATGGCTACACCTTC.

This clone was seen a handful of times. The chain carries TRBV6-5 and TRBJ1-1, with D uncertain. V was clipped by 4 bases and J by 4 bases, with 16 bases between them. The CDR3 is made up of 15 amino acids. CDR1 MNHEY and CDR2 SVGAGI come from the germline V gene. In DNA form, the CDR3 reads TGTGCCAGCAGTTTTAGAACCAAATCAGGCACTGAAGCTTTCTTT. Translated, it gives CASSFRTKSGTEAFF.

The rearrangement uses TRBV4-3 and TRBJ1-1; D unclear. The V and J ends lost 0 bases and 0 bases respectively, with 2 bases between them. CDR1 is LGHNA, CDR2 YSLEER, per germline. The CDR3 runs to 13 residues. CDR3: CASSQDLNTEAFF. The CDR3 coding sequence is TGCGCCAGCAGCCAAGACTTGAACACTGAAGCTTTCTTT.

The chain carries TRBV27 and TRBJ1-2, with TRBD1 identical over 7 bases. The CDR3 spans 12 residues. The ends lost 5 bases at V and 3 bases at J; junction bases unmatched: 0. CDR1 MNHEY and CDR2 SMNVEV come from the germline V gene (reference sequence). The CDR3 sequence: CASSDRDYGYTF. The CDR3, as DNA: TGTGCCAGCAGTGACAGGGACTATGGCTACACCTTC.